The 19 T cell receptor beta chains below come from one sample, sequenced in a study of blood T cell repertoires in COVID-19. Produced via immunoSEQ multiplex PCR; TCRdb's table is partial and in-frame only. The sample contains approximately 250,000 clones, roughly 81% of which appear only once. The material sequenced was peripheral blood. The receptor set was obtained from a man in his forties or fifties with acute or convalescent COVID-19.

V and J are TRBV6-2 or TRBV6-3 and TRBJ1-6, with D perhaps matching TRBD1 (5 bases). V gave up 2 bases and J gave up 7 bases, with 9 bases separating them. From germline, CDR1 is MNHEY and CDR2 SVGEGT. CDR3 length: 14 amino acids. CDR3 amino acids: CASSYQGVNSPLHF. In nucleotides, the CDR3 is TGTGCCAGCAGTTACCAGGGTGTGAATTCACCCCTCCACTTT.

The V and J genes are TRBV10-2 and TRBJ2-7, with TRBD2 matching 11 bases. The CDR3 sequence is 13 residues long. J lost 4 bases, V lost 7 bases, and 3 bases had no gene match. CDR1 is WSHSY and CDR2 is SAAADI in the germline V gene. The CDR3, as DNA: TGCGCCAGCACAACTAGCGGGGGTTACGAGCAGTACTTC. The encoded protein is CASTTSGGYEQYF.

This sequence joins TRBV20-1 and TRBJ1-6, with D possibly being TRBD1 (5 bases). Germline CDR1 reads DFQATT; CDR2 reads SNEGSKA (reference sequence). Trimming cost V 3 bases and J 6 bases, with 18 bases left between them. The CDR3 has 16 residues. CDR3 coding DNA: TGCAGTGCTAGTAAGGTTGGGGGGGGGATTAATTCACCCCTCCACTTT. Its translation is CSASKVGGGINSPLHF.

The chain uses TRBV20-1 and TRBJ2-1; perhaps TRBD1 as D (5 bases). V lost 3 bases to trimming and J lost 4 bases, with 10 bases between them. Per germline, CDR1 DFQATT and CDR2 SNEGSKA (reference sequence). CDR3 size: 13 residues. CDR3 in DNA: TGCAGTGCTAGTCAGACAGATTACAATGAGCAGTTCTTC. Translated, it gives CSASQTDYNEQFF.

The gene calls are TRBV6-6 and TRBJ1-2; 7 nucleotides match TRBD1. Germline V gene sequence: CDR1 MNHNY, CDR2 SVGAGI (reference sequence). The J segment lost 0 bases and the V segment lost 5 bases, leaving 9 bases of the junction unmatched. The CDR3 length is 16 residues. As DNA, the CDR3 is TGTGCCAGCAGTATAGGGACAGCGTCTCCTAACTATGGCTACACCTTC. It specifies CASSIGTASPNYGYTF.

The chain is built from TRBV4-1 and TRBJ2-3, with D perhaps TRBD1 (6 bases). V was clipped by 2 bases and J by 5 bases, with 8 bases between them. Per the germline V gene, CDR1 is MGHRA and CDR2 is YSYEKL. The CDR3 totals 13 residues. The CDR3 coding sequence is TGCGCCAGCAGCCAATACAGGGTAGATACGCAGTATTTT. Translating it yields CASSQYRVDTQYF.

The genes are TRBV21-1 and TRBJ2-7; no DNA check was done on the table's D call, TRBD1. TRBV21-1 corresponds to a pseudogene. The CDR3 is 12 residues long. CDR3 nucleotides: TGTGCCAGCAGCAACGCAGGGATCGAGCAGTACTTC. This sequence encodes CASSNAGIEQYF.

J is TRBJ1-5 and V is TRBV2, with 7 bases fitting TRBD1. Germline values: CDR1 SNHLY, CDR2 FYNNEI. CDR3 length equals 15 residues. J lost 3 bases, V lost 4 bases, and 6 bases had no gene match. For the CDR3, the DNA is TGTGCCAGCAGTGCCCAGGGGGGTGACAATCAGCCCCAGCATTTT. Protein: CASSAQGGDNQPQHF. Full variable domain (missing parts from reference TRBV2 and TRBJ1-5): EPEVTQTPSHQVTQMGQEVILRCVPISNHLYFYWYRQILGQKVEFLVSFYNNEISEKSEIFDDQFSVERPDGSNFTLKIRSTKLEDSAMYFCASSAQGGDNQPQHFGDGTRLSIL.

The chain has TRBV5-6 and TRBJ2-5, with a weak D call TRBD2 (7 bases). There are 16 residues in the CDR3. V was clipped by 4 bases and J by 5 bases, with 21 bases between them. CDR1 and CDR2 (germline): SGHDT, YYEEEE. In DNA, the CDR3 is TGTGCCAGCAGCCGCGGGGGTGGGGGCCTGGGTGAGACCCAGTACTTC. Its translation is CASSRGGGGLGETQYF.

The V and J genes are TRBV4-3 and TRBJ2-7, with D possibly TRBD1 on 6 matching bases. The germline V gene encodes CDR1 LGHNA and CDR2 YSLEER. The CDR3 runs 16 residues. Trimming removed 1 base from V and 1 base from J, with 14 bases in between. The CDR3 loop reads CASSQAAAGESYEQYF. In nucleotides, the CDR3 is TGCGCCAGCAGCCAAGCAGCCGCAGGGGAGTCCTACGAGCAGTACTTC.

The CDR3 is CASLTGLIGNSPLHF. Here the CDR3 DNA reads TGTGCCAGCCTAACAGGGTTAATTGGCAATTCACCCCTCCACTTT. This chain uses TRBV6-5 with TRBJ1-6; weak D call: TRBD1 (6 bases). The CDR3 spans 15 residues. V was pared by 8 bases and J by 7 bases, with 18 bases between. The germline V gene encodes CDR1 MNHEY and CDR2 SVGAGI.

The chain uses TRBV11-2 and TRBJ1-1; 9 bases fit TRBD1. The CDR3 covers 14 residues. Germline CDR1 is SGHAT and CDR2 is FQNNGV. The trim removed 2 bases at V and 5 bases at J, leaving 3 bases unmatched. The CDR3 spells CASSLNRGPTEAFF. The CDR3 DNA follows: TGTGCCAGCAGCTTAAACAGGGGGCCAACTGAAGCTTTCTTT.

This clone was found once. The chain links TRBV5-1 to TRBJ2-3, with 13 bases aligning to TRBD2. Unmatched junction bases numbered 8, after V lost 2 bases and J lost 2 bases. The V gene's germline CDR1 is SGHRS and CDR2 YFSETQ. The CDR3 runs 18 residues. CDR3 protein: CASSFWGTSGDLTDTQYF. The CDR3 nucleotides read TGCGCCAGCAGCTTTTGGGGGACTAGCGGGGATCTCACAGATACGCAGTATTTT.

The chain's CDR3 is CATSDAADLGELFF. CDR3 nucleotide sequence: TGTGCCACCAGTGACGCGGCAGATTTGGGGGAGCTGTTTTTT. The chain employs TRBV24-1 and TRBJ2-2; no clear D gene. V lost 4 bases and J lost 8, with 13 bases in between. Germline-derived CDR1 and CDR2 are KGHDR and SFDVKD. The CDR3 covers 14 residues.

The gene calls are TRBV19 and TRBJ1-2, with D possibly TRBD1 on 6 matching bases. The CDR3 totals 15 residues. Deletions cut 3 bases from V and 2 bases from J, with 13 bases between. Per germline, CDR1 LNHDA and CDR2 SQIVND (reference sequence). CDR3 DNA sequence: TGTGCCAGTAGTATGATAGGGGGTTTAAACTATGGCTACACCTTC. Its protein is CASSMIGGLNYGYTF.

This rearrangement joins TRBV30 to TRBJ2-7, with 11 bases identical to TRBD1. CDR1 is GTSNPN, CDR2 SVGIG, per germline (reference sequence). V trimming: 3 bases; J trimming: 9 bases; junction bases outside the gene matches: 7. The CDR3 has 13 residues. In nucleotides, the CDR3 is TGTGCCTGGAGCGGGACAGGGGGATTACCGCAGTACTTC. It encodes CAWSGTGGLPQYF.

The genes are TRBV5-1 and TRBJ1-3; D is undetermined. The V end was cut by 0 bases, the J end by 3 bases, with 7 bases between. Germline assignment: CDR1 SGHRS and CDR2 YFSETQ. This CDR3 spans 14 amino acids. The CDR3 region is CASSLEAGGNTIYF. Written as DNA, the CDR3 is TGCGCCAGCAGCTTGGAAGCCGGTGGAAACACCATATATTTT.

The chain couples TRBV5-1 to TRBJ2-2; D is perhaps TRBD1 (5 bases). The V end was cut by 4 bases, the J end by 4 bases, with 8 bases between. This CDR3 is built from 13 residues. In germline, CDR1 is SGHRS, CDR2 YFSETQ. The chain's CDR3 is CASSADSTGELFF. CDR3 DNA sequence: TGCGCCAGCAGCGCCGACAGCACCGGGGAGCTGTTTTTT. Full variable domain (remainder filled in from reference TRBV5-1 and TRBJ2-2): KAGVTQTPRYLIKTRGQQVTLSCSPISGHRSVSWYQQTPGQGLQFLFEYFSETQRNKGNFPGRFSGRQFSNSRSEMNVSTLELGDSALYLCASSADSTGELFFGEGSRLTVL.

The chain recombines TRBV7-9 with TRBJ1-3; D unresolved. CDR1 and CDR2 from the germline V gene are SEHNR and FQNEAQ (reference sequence). With 3 bases removed from V and 3 bases from J, the gap between germline ends came to 18 bases. There are 17 residues in the CDR3. CDR3 sequence (DNA): TGTGCCAGCAGCTTTGTCGTCCGGGGTCTTATTGGAAACACCATATATTTT. This gives the protein CASSFVVRGLIGNTIYF.